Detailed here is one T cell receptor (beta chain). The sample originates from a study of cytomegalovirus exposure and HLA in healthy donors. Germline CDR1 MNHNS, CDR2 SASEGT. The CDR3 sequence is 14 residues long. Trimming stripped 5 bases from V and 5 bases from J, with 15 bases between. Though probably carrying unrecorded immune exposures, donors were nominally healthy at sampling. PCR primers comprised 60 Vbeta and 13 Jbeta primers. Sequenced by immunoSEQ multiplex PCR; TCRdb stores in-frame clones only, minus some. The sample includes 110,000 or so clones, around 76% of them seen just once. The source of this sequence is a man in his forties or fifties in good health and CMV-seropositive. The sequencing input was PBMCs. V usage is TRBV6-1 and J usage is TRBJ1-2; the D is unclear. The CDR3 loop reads CASSTGGLPYGYTF. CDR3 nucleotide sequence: TGTGCCAGCAGTACGGGAGGGCTCCCTTATGGCTACACCTTC.